This T cell receptor (beta chain) appears in the sequencing data of a study of shared clonotypes between healthy human individuals. In the study overall: In total, the donors were two women and three men aged 18 to 49. Each donor contributed plates that comprised three CD4 naive, three CD4 memory, two CD8 naive and one CD8 memory.

V shed 2 bases and J 4 bases; nucleotides not matched to a gene: 4. Germline values: CDR1 SEHNR, CDR2 FQNEAQ (reference sequence). The CDR3 loop spans 14 amino acids. Only in-frame clones appear in the TCRdb table, and some are missing; sequencing was by immunoSEQ multiplex PCR. This sample yields about 2.4 million clones, of which about 92% are seen a single time; under 0.15% belongs to the top ten. This TCR was sampled from a man younger than 35 in good health. This chain joins TRBV7-9 and TRBJ2-5, with 7 bases fitting TRBD2. The sample taken for sequencing was naive CD4+ T cells sorted from blood. The subset is: CD45RA+ positively selected. The CDR3 sequence: CASSLREVGETQYF. The CDR3, as DNA: TGTGCCAGCAGCTTACGGGAGGTGGGAGAGACCCAGTACTTC.